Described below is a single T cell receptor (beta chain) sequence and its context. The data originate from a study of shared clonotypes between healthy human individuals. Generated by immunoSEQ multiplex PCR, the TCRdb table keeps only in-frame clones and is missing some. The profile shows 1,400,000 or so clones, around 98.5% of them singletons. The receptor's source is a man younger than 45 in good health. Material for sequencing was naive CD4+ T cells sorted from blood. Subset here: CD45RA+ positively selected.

Here the CDR3 reads CASSLGSPSGNTIYF. In DNA, the CDR3 is TGTGCCAGCAGCTTAGGAAGCCCCTCTGGAAACACCATATATTTT. The chain carries TRBV7-8 and TRBJ1-3; D call uncertain. The CDR3 sequence is 15 residues long. V was cut by 1 base and J by 0 bases, with 7 bases left in between. Germline CDR1 SGHVS, CDR2 FQNEAQ. The full variable domain, in which reference TRBV7-8 and TRBJ1-3 provide the parts outside the CDR3, is GAGVSQSPRYKVAKRGQDVALRCDPISGHVSLFWYQQALGQGPEFLTYFQNEAQLDKSGLPSDRFFAERPEGSVSTLKIQRTQQEDSAVYLCASSLGSPSGNTIYFGEGSWLTVV.